This TCR beta chain was sequenced during a study of CD8+ T cells in alopecia areata. Study-wide results and caveats: Elevated clonality characterized lesional scalp relative to normal scalp, particularly in alopecia totalis/universalis. Scalp repertoires also include resident alphabeta T cells from normal skin.

cDNA prepared by RNA extraction and subsequent reverse transcription served as the template for sequencing. Some clones are missing from TCRdb's copy, which holds only in-frame ones; the method was immunoSEQ multiplex PCR. The table lists 100,000 to 150,000 clones, less than 50% of them singletons. Germline V gives CDR1 SGHRS, CDR2 YFSETQ. The CDR3 covers 15 residues. Unmatched junction bases numbered 3, after V lost 0 bases and J lost 4 bases. Of note for this clone: Its antigen is unknown.

Investigators sorted PBMCs to obtain both CD4+ and CD8+ T cells. The chain has TRBV5-1 and TRBJ2-3; 9 positions match TRBD2. The sequence derives from a human donor with alopecia areata. The sequenced material came from NKG2D-low CD8+ T cells sorted from blood. DNA of the CDR3: TGCGCCAGCAGCTTGGCGCGGGAGGGCCCAGATACGCAGTATTTT. Protein product: CASSLAREGPDTQYF.